These 26 T cell receptor beta chains share one sample of origin, sequenced in a study of cytomegalovirus exposure and HLA in healthy donors. Primers included in the PCR were 60 Vbeta and 13 Jbeta primers. Assay used: immunoSEQ multiplex PCR; TCRdb lists only in-frame clones, some missing. The sample contains about 200,000 clones, about 76% of which appear only once. Sequencing input: PBMCs. The receptors derive from a male donor in good health and CMV-seropositive.

The chain carries TRBV11-2 and TRBJ2-7; a weak D match, TRBD1 (7 bases). Germline V lookup: CDR1 SGHAT, CDR2 FQNNGV. There are 13 residues in the CDR3. The V and J ends lost 4 bases and 6 bases respectively, with 13 bases between them. The CDR3 sequence is CASSSPGGGEQYF. In nucleotides, the CDR3 is TGTGCCAGCAGCTCCCCAGGGGGAGGCGAGCAGTACTTC. The entire variable domain, with the rest obtained from reference TRBV11-2 and TRBJ2-7, is as follows: EAGVAQSPRYKIIEKRQSVAFWCNPISGHATLYWYQQILGQGPKLLIQFQNNGVVDDSQLPKDRFSAERLKGVDSTLKIQPAKLEDSAVYLCASSSPGGGEQYFGPGTRLTVT.

The genes are TRBV28 and TRBJ2-1; the D gene is possibly TRBD2 (5 bases). Germline V gene sequence: CDR1 MDHEN, CDR2 SYDVKM. V lost 6 bases, J lost 4 bases, and 19 bases lay in between. This CDR3 has 16 amino acids. CDR3 coding DNA: TGTGCCAGCAGCCCCCCCTCAGCGGTCTTTTACAATGAGCAGTTCTTC. It yields the protein CASSPPSAVFYNEQFF.

The chain couples TRBV6-5 to TRBJ1-1, with TRBD1 identical over 9 bases. Trimming removed 7 bases from V and 3 bases from J; junction bases left unmatched: 9. The CDR3 consists of 15 residues. Germline assignment: CDR1 MNHEY and CDR2 SVGAGI. The DNA of the CDR3 is TGTGCCAGCATGAGACAGGGGGGGAAGTACACTGAAGCTTTCTTT. Protein: CASMRQGGKYTEAFF.

This chain joins TRBV5-1 and TRBJ2-5; D uncertain. The V gene's germline CDR1 is SGHRS and CDR2 YFSETQ. CDR3 length equals 14 residues. The V end was cut by 0 bases, the J end by 2 bases, with 8 bases between. The CDR3 DNA reads TGCGCCAGCAGCTTGGGGCAGAAACAAGAGACCCAGTACTTC. It codes for CASSLGQKQETQYF.

This clone showed up just once. The chain couples TRBV5-4 to TRBJ2-5, with 12 positions matching TRBD2. Trimming at V came to 6 bases and at J to 5 bases, leaving 11 bases not matched to a gene. The CDR3 consists of 16 residues. In germline, CDR1 is SGHNT, CDR2 YYREEE (reference sequence). The CDR3, as DNA: TGTGCCAGCACCAAAGAGGGGCTAGCGGGAGGGGAGACCCAGTACTTC. This encodes CASTKEGLAGGETQYF.

The chain has TRBV9 and TRBJ2-1; TRBD2 might be the D (5 bases). Per the germline V gene, CDR1 is SGDLS and CDR2 is YYNGEE. CDR3 length: 19 residues. V was clipped by 0 bases and J by 0 bases, with 19 bases between them. DNA of the CDR3: TGTGCCAGCAGCGTAGAAATCGGGGATAGGATTAGCTCCTACAATGAGCAGTTCTTC. Its protein product is CASSVEIGDRISSYNEQFF.

CDR3 sequence (DNA): TGTGCCAGCAGTTCCATGAGGGGACTAGCGGGGTATAATGAGCAGTTCTTC. Encoded protein: CASSSMRGLAGYNEQFF. The gene calls are TRBV27 and TRBJ2-1; 13 bases line up with TRBD2. After removal of 4 bases from V and 7 bases from J, the junction contained 10 bases not matched to a gene. Looked up from germline, CDR1 is MNHEY and CDR2 is SMNVEV (reference sequence). The CDR3 totals 17 residues.

The chain carries TRBV4-1 and TRBJ1-5; 7 bases are shared with TRBD1. Unmatched junction bases numbered 7, after V lost 3 bases and J lost 2 bases. The germline gives CDR1 MGHRA, CDR2 YSYEKL. CDR3 length: 16 amino acids. As DNA, the CDR3 is TGCGCCAGCAGCCATCGGATCACAGGGGGCAATCAGCCCCAGCATTTT. This codes for CASSHRITGGNQPQHF.

The chain is built from TRBV7-3 and TRBJ2-1; TRBD1 might be the D (6 bases). Germline CDR1 SGHTA, CDR2 FQGTGA. V was pared by 4 bases and J by 7 bases, with 14 bases between. The CDR3 extends over 14 amino acids. In DNA, the CDR3 is TGTGCCAGCAGCTCCGGGACAAGGGAGAATGAGCAGTTCTTC. Amino acid sequence: CASSSGTRENEQFF.

The rearrangement uses TRBV4-3 and TRBJ2-5, with D perhaps TRBD2 (5 bases). V lost 0 bases to trimming and J lost 7 bases, with 9 bases between them. The CDR3 is made up of 13 amino acids. CDR1 and CDR2 from the germline V gene are LGHNA and YSLEER. This CDR3 reads CASSQDQEATQYF. DNA of the CDR3: TGCGCCAGCAGCCAAGATCAGGAGGCGACCCAGTACTTC.

In this sample, this clone turned up once. The gene calls are TRBV11-2 and TRBJ2-3; D is ambiguous. The CDR3 sequence is 14 residues long. CDR1 is SGHAT, CDR2 FQNNGV, per germline. V was clipped by 1 base and J by 2 bases, with 7 bases between them. The CDR3 nucleotides are TGTGCCAGCAGCTTAGGGCACCCCACAGATACGCAGTATTTT. Its protein is CASSLGHPTDTQYF.

The chain joins TRBV29-1 to TRBJ2-3; 10 bases match TRBD1. V gave up 6 bases and J gave up 9 bases; unmatched junction bases: 18. CDR3 length: 16 amino acids. Germline V gene sequence: CDR1 SQVTM, CDR2 ANQGSEA. The CDR3 bases are TGCAGCGTCCGATTACCCGGGACAGGGGTTTTGGGGACGCAGTATTTT. Translation: CSVRLPGTGVLGTQYF.

J is TRBJ2-5 and V is TRBV5-4, with TRBD2 matching 10 bases. The V segment lost 0 bases and the J segment 1 base; nucleotides outside the gene matches: 6. CDR3 size: 17 residues. In germline, CDR1 is SGHNT, CDR2 YYREEE (reference sequence). DNA of the CDR3: TGTGCCAGCAGCTTGGGGGCTAGCGGGGGCCCCCAAGAGACCCAGTACTTC. It translates to CASSLGASGGPQETQYF.

The rearrangement links TRBV7-2 to TRBJ2-5; 9 bases map to TRBD2. Germline V gene sequence: CDR1 SGHTA, CDR2 FQGNSA. The CDR3 spans 17 residues. Trimming took 5 bases from V and 5 from J; bases not matched to a gene: 15. The CDR3 coding sequence is TGTGCCAGCAGCCCGGGGGTGCGGGGGGGCCCAGGGGAGACCCAGTACTTC. The encoded protein is CASSPGVRGGPGETQYF.

The V and J genes are TRBV5-6 and TRBJ2-1; 11 bases are shared with TRBD2. CDR3 length equals 17 residues. In germline, CDR1 is SGHDT, CDR2 YYEEEE. V lost 4 bases to trimming and J lost 2 bases; unmatched junction nucleotides: 8. The CDR3 sequence: CASSANLAGGPYNEQFF. CDR3 coding DNA: TGTGCCAGCAGCGCGAACTTAGCGGGAGGGCCCTACAATGAGCAGTTCTTC.

This clone was seen a single time. V is TRBV28 and J is TRBJ2-7, with D perhaps TRBD2 (6 bases). In germline, CDR1 is MDHEN, CDR2 SYDVKM. The CDR3 has 13 amino acids. Trimming cost V 7 bases and J 6 bases, with 16 bases left between them. The DNA for the CDR3 is TGTGCCAGCATTATAACCGGCGGGGTCGAGCAGTACTTC. Residues: CASIITGGVEQYF. The entire variable domain, with the rest obtained from reference TRBV28 and TRBJ2-7, is as follows: DVKVTQSSRYLVKRTGEKVFLECVQDMDHENMFWYRQDPGLGLRLIYFSYDVKMKEKGDIPEGYSVSREKKERFSLILESASTNQTSMYLCASIITGGVEQYFGPGTRLTVT.

This clone is a singleton in its sample. The gene calls are TRBV11-2 and TRBJ2-7; 11 bases match TRBD1. CDR1 and CDR2 (germline): SGHAT, FQNNGV. The CDR3 contains 18 residues. V was pared by 0 bases and J by 2 bases, with 9 bases of the junction left unmatched. The CDR3 DNA sequence: TGTGCCAGCAGCTTAGAAAACGATCCGGGACAGGGGGCCTACGAGCAGTACTTC. Encoded protein: CASSLENDPGQGAYEQYF.

The chain combines TRBV2 with TRBJ2-7, with D tentatively TRBD2 (6 bases). The germline V gene encodes CDR1 SNHLY and CDR2 FYNNEI. CDR3 length: 13 amino acids. V lost 10 bases and J 2 bases, leaving 15 bases between the germline ends. CDR3: CAIQNRGTYEQYF. The DNA of the CDR3 is TGTGCCATCCAAAATCGGGGGACCTACGAGCAGTACTTC.

The chain combines TRBV7-2 with TRBJ2-2; D possibly corresponds to TRBD2 (5 bases). V lost 5 bases, J lost 6 bases, and 22 bases lay in between. Germline V gene sequence: CDR1 SGHTA, CDR2 FQGNSA. This CDR3 contains 17 residues. CDR3 coding DNA: TGTGCCAGCAGCCACCGTTCGAGCGGAGTTGGAGCCGGGGAGCTGTTTTTT. Translated: CASSHRSSGVGAGELFF.

Points on this clone: Germline and junction disagree at one end, which may indicate a read error. The chain joins TRBV28 to TRBJ1-4, with TRBD1 identical over 8 bases. This CDR3 region has 15 residues. Germline V CDR1 and CDR2: MDHEN, SYDVKM. In DNA, the CDR3 is TGTGCCAGCAGTTTGGCAGGGGGCTTAGGTGAAAAACTGCTTTTT. Translating it yields CASSLAGGLGEKLLF.

This clone came up a few times. The chain uses TRBV2 and TRBJ2-1; D is unresolved. CDR3 length: 15 amino acids. V lost 6 bases and J lost 0, with 12 bases in between. CDR1 is SNHLY, CDR2 FYNNEI, per germline. The CDR3 spells CASRKAPSSYNEQFF. The CDR3 DNA follows: TGTGCCAGCAGGAAAGCCCCTAGCTCCTACAATGAGCAGTTCTTC.

The rearrangement joins TRBV27 to TRBJ2-1; TRBD2 agrees at 11 bases. Germline CDR1 is MNHEY and CDR2 is SMNVEV (reference sequence). The CDR3 sequence is 15 residues long. The ends lost 3 bases at V and 8 bases at J; junction bases unmatched: 6. The CDR3 bases are TGTGCCAGCAGTTTGGAAACTAGCGGGAGCGATGAGCAGTTCTTC. Residues: CASSLETSGSDEQFF.

Regarding this clone: The identical CDR3 is also encoded by other nucleotide sequences in the sample. This chain connects TRBV9 to TRBJ1-3, with D possibly TRBD1 on 6 matching bases. The CDR3 has 15 amino acids. Per the germline V gene, CDR1 is SGDLS and CDR2 is YYNGEE. V shed 4 bases and J shed 0 bases, with 11 bases lying between them. CDR3 sequence: CASSLGQSSGNTIYF. The CDR3 DNA reads TGTGCCAGCAGCCTCGGACAGAGCTCTGGAAACACCATATATTTT.

This chain joins TRBV5-6 and TRBJ2-7; tentatively, D is TRBD2 (5 bases). CDR3 length: 13 amino acids. Trimming removed 8 bases from V and 4 bases from J, with 16 bases in between. CDR1 is SGHDT and CDR2 is YYEEEE in the germline V gene. The CDR3 DNA sequence: TGTGCCAGTGGACTGGCTGCAGGTTACGAGCAGTACTTC. This sequence encodes CASGLAAGYEQYF.

This chain joins TRBV21-1 and TRBJ1-1; the DNA was not compared with TRBD1, the D call given in the table. TRBV21-1 is flagged as a pseudogene. The CDR3 contains 14 residues. Here the CDR3 reads CASSIRQGDTEAFF. CDR3 nucleotides: TGTGCCAGCAGCATTCGACAGGGGGACACTGAAGCTTTCTTT.

V is TRBV4-3 and J is TRBJ1-2; perhaps TRBD1 as D (5 bases). The CDR3 has 14 amino acids. The V gene's germline CDR1 is LGHNA and CDR2 YSLEER. Deletions cut 1 base from V and 8 bases from J, with 14 bases between. CDR3 DNA sequence: TGCGCCAGCAGCCAAGTGGGGGGGGGACGCGGCTACACCTTC. It yields the protein CASSQVGGGRGYTF.